These T cell receptor beta chains were read from a single sample in a study of OX40 agonist ivuxolimab in advanced cancers. Assay used: immunoSEQ multiplex PCR; TCRdb lists only in-frame clones, some missing. This table holds 25,000 to 30,000 clones, 70% to 80% found once. The starting material was CD4+ or CD8+ T cells sorted from blood, obtained in a trial of the OX40 agonist ivuxolimab. Receptor source: an adult with an advanced solid tumor such as melanoma, head and neck, liver or kidney cancer. Both conserved end residues are part of each CDR3. The D gene is left open where the match is weak. The listing skips clone size in some rows; elsewhere it reads once, few, many or a size class.

d_gene,v_gene,j_gene,abundance,CDR3aa,CDR3nt
.,TRBV19,TRBJ1-3,.,CASRSRKGQNSGNTIYF,TGTGCCAGTAGGTCAAGGAAGGGCCAAAACTCTGGAAACACCATATATTTT
TRBD1,TRBV6-9,TRBJ1-4,.,CASSVQTGVNEKLFF,TGTGCCAGCAGTGTCCAGACAGGGGTGAATGAAAAACTGTTTTTT
TRBD2,TRBV13,TRBJ2-7,.,CASSRLAGGAYEQYF,TGTGCCAGCAGCCGATTAGCGGGAGGGGCCTACGAGCAGTACTTC
.,TRBV5-5,TRBJ1-4,.,CASSPQTWEKLFF,TGTGCCAGCAGCCCTCAAACGTGGGAAAAACTGTTTTTT
.,TRBV6-1,TRBJ1-6,.,CASTLQGPYNSPLHF,TGTGCCAGCACCTTGCAGGGGCCCTATAATTCACCCCTCCACTTT
TRBD2,TRBV7-9,TRBJ2-3,.,CASSTSGRATDTQYF,TGTGCCAGCAGCACTAGCGGGAGGGCCACAGATACGCAGTATTTT
.,TRBV5-1,TRBJ1-1,.,CASSPRVDGTEAFF,TGCGCCAGCAGCCCCAGGGTGGACGGCACTGAAGCTTTCTTT
TRBD1,TRBV9,TRBJ1-1,.,CASSEQGFGNTEAFF,TGTGCCAGCAGCGAACAGGGGTTCGGGAACACTGAAGCTTTCTTT
.,TRBV27,TRBJ2-5,.,CASSWVPQETQYF,TGTGCCAGCAGCTGGGTACCGCAAGAGACCCAGTACTTC
.,TRBV27,TRBJ1-5,few,CASMLAQGRQPQHF,TGTGCCAGCATGCTCGCACAGGGCCGGCAGCCCCAGCATTTT
.,TRBV15,TRBJ2-1,.,CATSWLQKDNEQFF,TGTGCCACCAGTTGGCTACAGAAGGACAATGAGCAGTTCTTC
TRBD1,TRBV28,TRBJ1-5,.,CASSPLIQGEGQPQHF,TGTGCCAGCAGTCCACTAATACAGGGGGAAGGTCAGCCCCAGCATTTT
.,TRBV19,TRBJ2-7,.,CASSMYMSYEQYF,TGTGCCAGTAGTATGTACATGTCATACGAGCAGTACTTC
.,TRBV9,TRBJ2-3,.,CASSVVETDTQYF,TGTGCCAGCAGCGTAGTAGAAACAGATACGCAGTATTTT
.,TRBV9,TRBJ2-3,.,CASSTRTDTQYF,TGTGCCAGCAGCACCCGCACAGATACGCAGTATTTT
TRBD1,TRBV28,TRBJ1-6,.,CASRLGQGYRSPLHF,TGTGCCAGCAGGTTGGGACAGGGATATAGGTCACCCCTCCACTTT
TRBD1,TRBV13,TRBJ2-3,.,CASSFRTGGTDTQYF,TGTGCCAGCAGCTTTAGGACAGGTGGCACAGATACGCAGTATTTT
.,TRBV20-1,TRBJ2-1,.,CSAGYNEQFF,TGCAGTGCAGGATACAATGAGCAGTTCTTC
.,TRBV28,TRBJ1-1,.,CASSYRGNTEAFF,TGTGCCAGCAGTTACAGAGGCAACACTGAAGCTTTCTTT
.,TRBV28,TRBJ2-1,many,CASSFSVGFPYNEQFF,TGTGCCAGCAGTTTCTCGGTAGGGTTTCCCTACAATGAGCAGTTCTTC
.,TRBV13,TRBJ2-2,.,CASSPTGFYTGELFF,TGTGCCAGCAGCCCCACCGGGTTTTACACCGGGGAGCTGTTTTTT
.,TRBV7-3,TRBJ2-1,.,CASSSDGQYNEQFF,TGTGCCAGCAGCTCGGACGGGCAGTACAATGAGCAGTTCTTC
TRBD2,TRBV5-4,TRBJ2-7,.,CASRQAPGTSGPCEQYF,TGTGCCAGCAGACAAGCCCCCGGGACTAGCGGACCGTGCGAGCAGTACTTC
.,TRBV7-3,TRBJ2-3,.,CASSFTLAATDTQYF,TGTGCCAGCAGCTTCACTTTAGCGGCAACAGATACGCAGTATTTT
.,TRBV6-5,TRBJ1-2,.,CASSYGQGGYGYTF,TGTGCCAGCAGTTACGGCCAGGGCGGCTATGGCTACACCTTC
.,TRBV10-3,TRBJ1-5,once,CAVGNPETSNQPQHF,TGTGCCGTTGGGAACCCAGAGACCAGCAATCAGCCCCAGCATTTT
.,TRBV7-9,TRBJ2-7,.,CASSRQTWGAESYEQYF,TGTGCCAGCAGCCGCCAGACCTGGGGTGCCGAGTCCTACGAGCAGTACTTC
.,TRBV29-1,TRBJ2-1,.,CSAFWGATFF,TGCAGTGCCTTCTGGGGGGCCACGTTCTTC
.,TRBV6-5,TRBJ2-3,.,CASSYPGAGTDTQYF,TGTGCCAGCAGTTACCCAGGGGCCGGCACAGATACGCAGTATTTT
.,TRBV6-5,TRBJ2-5,.,CASSYVGGQETQYF,TGTGCCAGCAGTTACGTTGGGGGGCAAGAGACCCAGTACTTC
TRBD2,TRBV28,TRBJ2-4,few,CASSLKREAHNIQYF,TGTGCCAGCAGTTTGAAGCGGGAGGCCCATAACATTCAGTACTTC
.,TRBV13,TRBJ2-1,few,CASSLGQYNEQFF,TGTGCCAGCAGCTTAGGTCAGTACAATGAGCAGTTCTTC
TRBD2,TRBV27,TRBJ2-2,.,CASSPRLAGAGELFF,TGTGCCAGCAGTCCCCGACTAGCGGGAGCCGGGGAGCTGTTTTTT
.,TRBV5-6,TRBJ1-2,.,CASSLWGGANYGYTF,TGTGCCAGCAGCTTGTGGGGGGGAGCTAACTATGGCTACACCTTC
TRBD2,TRBV6-5,TRBJ2-3,.,CASGTGGTDTQYF,TGTGCCAGCGGGACCGGGGGGACAGATACGCAGTATTTT
.,TRBV5-4,TRBJ2-3,.,CASSLKGDLDTQYF,TGTGCCAGCAGCCTGAAAGGAGATTTGGATACGCAGTATTTT
TRBD1,TRBV30,TRBJ1-6,.,CAWSIGQGFRSPLHF,TGTGCCTGGAGTATTGGACAGGGGTTTCGTTCACCCCTCCACTTT
TRBD2,TRBV7-2,TRBJ2-3,few,CASSTVAGYDPDTQYF,TGTGCCAGCAGCACAGTAGCGGGATATGATCCAGATACGCAGTATTTT
.,TRBV2,TRBJ1-6,.,CASERGGSPLHF,TGTGCCAGCGAGAGGGGCGGTTCACCCCTCCACTTT
.,TRBV7-9,TRBJ1-4,once,CASSLDVGPRTNEKLFF,TGTGCCAGCAGCTTAGACGTTGGGCCGCGGACTAATGAAAAACTGTTTTTT
TRBD1,TRBV5-6,TRBJ1-2,.,CASSFNGQGAYTF,TGTGCCAGCAGCTTTAATGGGCAGGGGGCCTACACCTTC
TRBD2,TRBV19,TRBJ2-7,.,CASSIGPGLAGYEQYF,TGTGCCAGTAGTATAGGACCGGGACTAGCGGGGTACGAGCAGTACTTC
.,TRBV14,TRBJ2-5,.,CASSQEFLPQETQYF,TGTGCCAGCAGCCAAGAGTTCCTTCCGCAAGAGACCCAGTACTTC
.,TRBV10-3,TRBJ2-7,.,CAIMIPGTYEQYF,TGTGCCATCATGATCCCAGGGACCTACGAGCAGTACTTC
TRBD1,TRBV2,TRBJ2-7,.,CASSDPTGGYEQYF,TGTGCCAGCAGTGACCCGACAGGGGGCTACGAGCAGTACTTC
.,TRBV5-1,TRBJ1-4,.,CASSLSLWQDNEKLFF,TGCGCCAGCAGCTTGTCTTTGTGGCAGGACAATGAAAAACTGTTTTTT
.,TRBV2,TRBJ2-5,.,CASRGWGAQETQYF,TGTGCCAGCAGGGGCTGGGGCGCTCAAGAGACCCAGTACTTC
TRBD1,TRBV6-4,TRBJ1-1,few,CASSLQPGGIPEAFF,TGTGCCAGCAGTTTACAGCCAGGGGGGATCCCTGAAGCTTTCTTT
.,TRBV19,TRBJ1-2,.,CASSWRLSYGYTF,TGTGCCAGTTCGTGGCGGCTAAGCTATGGCTACACCTTC
TRBD1,TRBV7-9,TRBJ2-4,few,CASSLLPGGGDIQYF,TGTGCCAGCAGCTTACTTCCAGGGGGTGGAGACATTCAGTACTTC
TRBD2,TRBV7-2,TRBJ2-3,.,CASSFSGGNTDTQYF,TGTGCCAGCAGCTTTAGCGGGGGGAACACAGATACGCAGTATTTT
.,TRBV28,TRBJ2-5,.,CASSLYENYQYQETQYF,TGTGCCAGCAGTTTATACGAGAACTACCAATACCAAGAGACCCAGTACTTC
.,TRBV10-3,TRBJ2-2,.,CAISEFPGQNTGELFF,TGTGCCATCAGTGAGTTTCCGGGACAGAACACCGGGGAGCTGTTTTTT
TRBD1,TRBV11-3,TRBJ2-3,.,CASSSPGQGTDTQYF,TGTGCCAGCAGCAGTCCGGGACAGGGCACAGATACGCAGTATTTT